Below, one T cell receptor beta chain is given with its context. What it binds is unknown. This entry comes from a study of regulatory and conventional T cells in RAG deficiency. The sorted conventional CD4+ T cells were CD25-low and CD127-high, with genomic DNA sequenced. Overall study results and limits: These Omenn syndrome Treg sorts may hold peripherally activated cells instead. In Omenn syndrome, Treg and Tconv repertoires overlapped >85%.

TCRdb's table, derived via immunoSEQ multiplex PCR, lists solely in-frame clones and lacks some. Among 20,000 to 25,000 clones listed, roughly 93% were seen once. Per germline, CDR1 LNHDA and CDR2 SQIVND (reference sequence). CDR3 size: 15 residues. Trimming stripped 3 bases from V and 2 bases from J, with 12 bases between. These same data were also listed under a study on regulatory T cells. As that report states: Primers: 52 TRBV forward and 13 TRBJ reverse. Patient repertoires had restricted TRB V-J pairs and skewed V and J usage, most in Tregs.

The chain couples TRBV19 to TRBJ2-3, with D possibly matching TRBD2 (6 bases). This receptor was identified in a human donor in good health. Sequencing was done on a sample of CD4+ T cells sorted from blood. CDR3 DNA: TGTGCCAGTAGTATCCAGGGACTCTACACAGATACGCAGTATTTT. Translation gives CASSIQGLYTDTQYF.